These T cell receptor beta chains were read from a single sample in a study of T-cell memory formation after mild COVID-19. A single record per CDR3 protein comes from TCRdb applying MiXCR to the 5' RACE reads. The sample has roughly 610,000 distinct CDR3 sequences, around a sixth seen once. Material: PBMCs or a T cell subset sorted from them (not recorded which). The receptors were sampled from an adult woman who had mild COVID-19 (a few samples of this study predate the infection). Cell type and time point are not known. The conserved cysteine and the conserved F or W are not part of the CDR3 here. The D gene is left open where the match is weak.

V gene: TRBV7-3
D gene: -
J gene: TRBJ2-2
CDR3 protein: ASSSEGLGELF

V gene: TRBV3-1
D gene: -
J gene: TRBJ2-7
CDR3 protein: ACGGSSYEQY

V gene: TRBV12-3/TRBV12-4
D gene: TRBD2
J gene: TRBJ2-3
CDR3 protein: ASSSASGSTDTQY

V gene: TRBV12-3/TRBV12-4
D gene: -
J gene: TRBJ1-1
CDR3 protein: ASSLVAGVWGNTEAF

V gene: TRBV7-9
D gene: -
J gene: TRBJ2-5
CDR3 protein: ASSPLGRGLAETQY

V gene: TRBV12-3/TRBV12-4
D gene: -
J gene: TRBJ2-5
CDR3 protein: ASRMTGPQETQY

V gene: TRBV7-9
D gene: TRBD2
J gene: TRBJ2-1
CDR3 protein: ASIGLAGGLDNEQF

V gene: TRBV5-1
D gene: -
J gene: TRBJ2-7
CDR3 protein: ASSLATVRSSYEQY

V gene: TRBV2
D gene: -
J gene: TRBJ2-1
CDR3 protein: ASSGQGGSYNEQF

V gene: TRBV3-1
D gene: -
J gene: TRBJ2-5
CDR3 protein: ASSPRLKETQY

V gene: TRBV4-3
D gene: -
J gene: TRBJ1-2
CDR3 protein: ASSQDNGNYGYT

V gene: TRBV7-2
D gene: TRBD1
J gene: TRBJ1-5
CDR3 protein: ASSPGQASNQPQH

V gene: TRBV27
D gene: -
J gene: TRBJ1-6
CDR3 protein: ASRIVVGGASNSPLH

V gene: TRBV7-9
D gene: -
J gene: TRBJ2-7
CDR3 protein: ASRTLKDEQY

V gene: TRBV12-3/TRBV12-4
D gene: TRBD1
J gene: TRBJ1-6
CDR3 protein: ASSFGQVWNSPLH

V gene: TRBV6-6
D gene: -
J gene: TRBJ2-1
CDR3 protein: ASSYSMNSPPAEQF

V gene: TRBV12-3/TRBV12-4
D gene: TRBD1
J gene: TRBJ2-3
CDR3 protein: ASSHGQGVTDTQY

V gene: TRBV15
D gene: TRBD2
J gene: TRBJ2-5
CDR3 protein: ATSRPSGRAHRGQETQY

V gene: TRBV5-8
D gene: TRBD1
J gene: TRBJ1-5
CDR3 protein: ASSHGQGVAQPQH

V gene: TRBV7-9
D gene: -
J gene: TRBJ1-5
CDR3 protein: ASSWDRNQPQH